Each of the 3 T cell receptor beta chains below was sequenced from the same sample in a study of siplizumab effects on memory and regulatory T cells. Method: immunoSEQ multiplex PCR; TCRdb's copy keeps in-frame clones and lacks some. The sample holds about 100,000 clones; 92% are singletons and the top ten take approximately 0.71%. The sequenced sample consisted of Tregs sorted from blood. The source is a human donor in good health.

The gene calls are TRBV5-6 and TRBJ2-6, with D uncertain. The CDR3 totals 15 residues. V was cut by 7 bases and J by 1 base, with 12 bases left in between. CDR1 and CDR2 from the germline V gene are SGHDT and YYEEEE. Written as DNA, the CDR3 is TGTGCCAGCTATTTGGGCTTATCTGGGGCCAACGTCCTGACTTTC. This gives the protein CASYLGLSGANVLTF.

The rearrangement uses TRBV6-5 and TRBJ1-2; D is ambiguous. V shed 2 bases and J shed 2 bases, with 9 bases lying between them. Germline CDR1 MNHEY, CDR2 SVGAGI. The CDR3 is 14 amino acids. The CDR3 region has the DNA TGTGCCAGCAGTTACCGAGGACGGAACTATGGCTACACCTTC. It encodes CASSYRGRNYGYTF.

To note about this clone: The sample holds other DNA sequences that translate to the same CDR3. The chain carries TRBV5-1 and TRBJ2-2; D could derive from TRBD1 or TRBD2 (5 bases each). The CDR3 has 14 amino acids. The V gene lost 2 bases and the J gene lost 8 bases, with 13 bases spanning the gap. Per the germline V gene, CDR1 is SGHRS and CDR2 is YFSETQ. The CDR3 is CASSFGGSSGELFF. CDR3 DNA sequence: TGCGCCAGCAGCTTTGGGGGTTCTTCGGGGGAGCTGTTTTTT.